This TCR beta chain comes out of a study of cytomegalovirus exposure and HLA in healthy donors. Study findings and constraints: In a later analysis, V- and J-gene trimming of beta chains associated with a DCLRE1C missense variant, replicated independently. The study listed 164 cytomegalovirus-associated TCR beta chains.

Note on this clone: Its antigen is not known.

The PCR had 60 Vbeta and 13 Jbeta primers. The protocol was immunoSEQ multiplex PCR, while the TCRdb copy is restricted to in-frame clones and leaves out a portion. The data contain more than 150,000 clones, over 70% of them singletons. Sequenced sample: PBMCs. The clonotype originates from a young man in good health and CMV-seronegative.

Written as DNA, the CDR3 is TGTGCCAGCAGCTTAGTCGGGGGTAGCGGGGGAACCACCGGGGAGCTGTTTTTT. This gives the protein CASSLVGGSGGTTGELFF. V and J are TRBV7-2 and TRBJ2-2; 9 nucleotides agree with TRBD2. The CDR3 contains 18 residues. Germline loops: CDR1 SGHTA, CDR2 FQGNSA. J lost 4 bases, V lost 1 base, and 10 bases had no gene match.